Presented here are 4 T cell receptor beta chains from one specimen sequenced in a study of beta chain features in type 1 diabetes. Isolated RNA was reverse transcribed in full, so expressed TCRB transcripts were sequenced. Some clones are missing from TCRdb's copy, which holds only in-frame ones; the method was immunoSEQ multiplex PCR. The sample includes around 500,000 clones, 9.5% to 12% of them seen just once. The sample was naive CD4+ T cells from blood. These receptor sequences come from a woman aged 18-29 years in good health.

This clone was seen a few times. The chain carries TRBV4-3 and TRBJ1-6, with 9 nucleotides matching TRBD1. V shed 0 bases, J shed 8 bases, and the junction held 5 bases outside the gene matches. The CDR3 loop spans 16 amino acids. Germline V lookup: CDR1 LGHNA, CDR2 YSLEER. CDR3 amino acids: CASSQDMGQGYSPLHF. The CDR3, as DNA: TGCGCCAGCAGCCAAGATATGGGACAGGGATATTCACCCCTCCACTTT.

This clone has a handful of counts. The chain uses TRBV11-3 and TRBJ2-1; TRBD1 matches 7 bases. The CDR3 totals 17 residues. The germline V gene has CDR1 SGHNT and CDR2 YENEEA. J was trimmed by 7 bases and V by 5 bases; bases with no gene match: 17. The CDR3 bases are TGTGCCAGCAGCCAAAAACGTAGGACAGGAAGTAGGAATGAGCAGTTCTTC. It is translated as CASSQKRRTGSRNEQFF.

This clone has a handful of counts. The chain couples TRBV5-1 to TRBJ1-1, with D hard to call. Looked up from germline, CDR1 is SGHRS and CDR2 is YFSETQ. The CDR3 consists of 13 residues. The ends were cut back, 4 bases at V and 6 bases at J, with 13 bases in the middle. CDR3 nucleotide sequence: TGCGCCAGCAGCCTCCTCCCGGTCTCTGAAGCTTTCTTT. It codes for CASSLLPVSEAFF.

This clone turned up a few times. The chain recombines TRBV29-1 with TRBJ1-1; 9 nucleotides match TRBD1. The germline V gene has CDR1 SQVTM and CDR2 ANQGSEA. V gave up 8 bases and J gave up 10 bases; unmatched junction bases: 8. The CDR3 contains 11 residues. The CDR3 nucleotides are TGCAGCTTAACAGGGGGCGGAAGAGCTTTCTTT. Its protein is CSLTGGGRAFF.